These 7 T cell receptor beta chains originate from one sample sequenced in a study of cytomegalovirus exposure and HLA in healthy donors. The PCR contained 60 Vbeta and 13 Jbeta primers. Using immunoSEQ multiplex PCR, the repertoire was profiled, and TCRdb retains in-frame clones only, with some absent. The data hold approximately 150,000 clones, with roughly 80% observed a single time. The sample was PBMCs. Receptor source: a woman aged 40-49 years in good health and CMV-seropositive.

The chain is built from TRBV28 and TRBJ2-7, with a possible D match to TRBD1 (6 bases). The CDR3 loop spans 11 amino acids. The V end lost 8 bases, the J end lost 6 bases, and 11 bases lay between the germline ends. Germline V CDR1 and CDR2: MDHEN, SYDVKM. CDR3 in DNA: TGTGCCAGCCGGACAGAATCCGAGCAGTACTTC. Its translation is CASRTESEQYF. Drawing the rest from reference TRBV28 and TRBJ2-7, the complete variable domain is DVKVTQSSRYLVKRTGEKVFLECVQDMDHENMFWYRQDPGLGLRLIYFSYDVKMKEKGDIPEGYSVSREKKERFSLILESASTNQTSMYLCASRTESEQYFGPGTRLTVT.

This clone was observed a single time. One end of the junction is discordant with germline, which a read error may explain. The chain has TRBV7-9 and TRBJ2-7; 7 bases agree with TRBD1. From germline, CDR1 is SEHNR and CDR2 FQNEAQ (reference sequence). The CDR3 is 16 amino acids. Written as DNA, the CDR3 is TGTTCCAGCAGCTTTATCTGGGAAACAGGGGCCTACGAGCAGTACTTC. Encoded protein: CSSSFIWETGAYEQYF.

A remark on this clone: The sample carries other DNA sequences with the same CDR3. V gene TRBV28 combines with J gene TRBJ2-3; TRBD2 matches at 11 bases. V was pared by 4 bases and J by 6 bases, with 6 bases of the junction left unmatched. The CDR3 is 15 residues long. The V gene's germline CDR1 is MDHEN and CDR2 SYDVKM. CDR3 DNA sequence: TGTGCCAGCAGTTCCCTAGCGGGGGGTGTCGATACGCAGTATTTT. It translates to CASSSLAGGVDTQYF.

The chain carries TRBV10-3 and TRBJ1-4; D is perhaps TRBD1 (6 bases). Germline-derived CDR1 and CDR2 are ENHRY and SYGVKD. With 0 bases removed from V and 3 bases from J, the gap between germline ends came to 11 bases. The CDR3 totals 16 residues. CDR3 sequence: CAISESRTEPNEKLFF. Written as DNA, the CDR3 is TGTGCCATCAGTGAGTCCCGGACAGAACCTAATGAAAAACTGTTTTTT.

This clone showed up just once. CDR3 amino acids: CASSIDLGGEADEQFF. Here the CDR3 DNA reads TGTGCCAGTAGTATAGATCTGGGTGGGGAGGCTGATGAGCAGTTCTTC. The V and J genes are TRBV19 and TRBJ2-1, with D tentatively TRBD2 (6 bases). The V gene lost 0 bases and the J gene lost 8 bases, with 17 bases spanning the gap. The CDR3 covers 16 residues. The germline V gene encodes CDR1 LNHDA and CDR2 SQIVND (reference sequence).

The CDR3 DNA reads TGTGCCAGCTCATCCCAGCGGGAATACGAGCAGTACTTC. Translation gives CASSSQREYEQYF. The gene calls are TRBV18 and TRBJ2-7; TRBD2 agrees at 7 bases. Losses at the gene ends were 5 bases for V and 4 bases for J; bases not matched to a gene: 5. The CDR3 runs 13 residues. Germline V lookup: CDR1 KGHSH, CDR2 LQKENI.

The chain joins TRBV7-9 to TRBJ1-6; a possible D gene is TRBD1 (5 bases). The germline V and J ends were trimmed by 5 bases and 11 bases, with 13 bases remaining between them. This CDR3 has 13 amino acids. Germline CDR1 and CDR2: SEHNR and FQNEAQ (reference sequence). CDR3 DNA: TGTGCCAGCAGCCTAGGCAGGGATCCACCCCTCCACTTT. Encoded protein: CASSLGRDPPLHF.